Shown below are 16 T cell receptor beta chains from a single sample sequenced in a study of cytomegalovirus exposure and HLA in healthy donors. 13 Jbeta primers and 60 Vbeta primers were used for the PCR. Here immunoSEQ multiplex PCR was the method, and the copy in TCRdb shows in-frame clones only, minus some. This repertoire includes approximately 210,000 clones. The sequenced material came from PBMCs. The source of these receptors is a woman aged 25-40 years in good health and CMV-seropositive.

This chain connects TRBV7-2 to TRBJ2-2; a possible D gene is TRBD2 (6 bases). In germline, CDR1 is SGHTA, CDR2 FQGNSA. V dropped 5 bases and J dropped 3 bases, with 10 bases sitting between them. The CDR3 loop spans 14 amino acids. CDR3 DNA sequence: TGTGCCAGCAGCACCCGACTAGACACCGGGGAGCTGTTTTTT. Encoded protein: CASSTRLDTGELFF.

The chain carries TRBV2 and TRBJ1-5; 7 bases fit TRBD1. Germline CDR1 and CDR2: SNHLY and FYNNEI. The CDR3 is made up of 14 amino acids. V was pared by 4 bases and J by 5 bases, with 5 bases of the junction left unmatched. The CDR3 is CASSAEGAYQPQHF. The CDR3 nucleotides are TGTGCCAGCAGTGCAGAGGGGGCATATCAGCCCCAGCATTTT.

The chain couples TRBV2 to TRBJ1-5; 7 nucleotides agree with TRBD1. The CDR3 totals 15 residues. V dropped 3 bases and J dropped 1; count of bases not matched to a gene: 3. CDR1 SNHLY and CDR2 FYNNEI come from the germline V gene. CDR3 sequence: CASSDIRGSNQPQHF. DNA for the CDR3: TGTGCCAGCAGTGATATCAGGGGGAGCAATCAGCCCCAGCATTTT.

CDR3 bases: TGTGCCAGCAGACCCCCCGCGGGGGGGAAAGAGTTCTTC. Its translation: CASRPPAGGKEFF. This chain links TRBV6-5 with TRBJ2-1; 9 positions agree with TRBD2. This CDR3 contains 13 residues. Germline-derived CDR1 and CDR2 are MNHEY and SVGAGI. Trimming at V came to 6 bases and at J to 14 bases, leaving 11 bases not matched to a gene.

V usage is TRBV7-2 and J usage is TRBJ2-3; no clear D. The V end lost 1 base, the J end lost 4 bases, and 6 bases lay between the germline ends. Germline assignment: CDR1 SGHTA and CDR2 FQGNSA. There are 13 residues in the CDR3. The CDR3 is CASSLDNSDTQYF. In DNA, the CDR3 is TGTGCCAGCAGCTTAGACAATTCAGATACGCAGTATTTT.

This chain connects TRBV28 to TRBJ1-1; perhaps TRBD1 as D (6 bases). With 7 bases removed from V and 1 base from J, the gap between germline ends came to 22 bases. The CDR3 length is 17 residues. Per the germline V gene, CDR1 is MDHEN and CDR2 is SYDVKM. The CDR3 coding sequence is TGTGCCAGCACACCCGCGAGTAGGGGGGGGTCGAACACTGAAGCTTTCTTT. The encoded protein is CASTPASRGGSNTEAFF.

J is TRBJ2-7 and V is TRBV27, with 11 bases lining up with TRBD2. The CDR3 runs to 14 residues. Germline V gene data show CDR1 as MNHEY and CDR2 as SMNVEV (reference sequence). Trimming at V came to 6 bases and at J to 7 bases, leaving 8 bases not matched to a gene. The CDR3 DNA reads TGTGCCAGCAGGGGGACCCGACTAGCGGGAGAGCAGTACTTC. Translation gives CASRGTRLAGEQYF.

The gene calls are TRBV14 and TRBJ1-2, with 10 bases lining up with TRBD1. V lost 4 bases, J lost 2 bases, and 10 bases stayed unmatched. CDR3 size: 17 residues. Germline V gene sequence: CDR1 SGHDN, CDR2 FVKESK. This chain's CDR3 is CASSRHVDRGRNYGYTF. CDR3 coding DNA: TGTGCCAGCAGCCGTCATGTCGACAGGGGGCGCAACTATGGCTACACCTTC.

The rearrangement links TRBV4-1 to TRBJ2-1; D may be TRBD1 (6 bases). CDR1 and CDR2 from the germline V gene are MGHRA and YSYEKL. Trimming left V 4 bases short and J 6 bases short, with 7 bases between. The CDR3 extends over 12 amino acids. The CDR3: CASSLRGNEQFF. The CDR3 DNA is TGCGCCAGCAGCCTCAGGGGCAATGAGCAGTTCTTC.

The chain joins TRBV2 to TRBJ1-2; D gene unclear. The CDR3 totals 12 residues. From germline, CDR1 is SNHLY and CDR2 FYNNEI. V was pared by 7 bases and J by 8 bases, with 14 bases between. The CDR3 sequence: CASTYAPGGYTF. CDR3 DNA: TGTGCCAGCACCTACGCCCCGGGAGGCTACACCTTC.

Worth noting for this clone: The junction departs from the called germline gene at one end, perhaps through a read error. V is TRBV10-3 and J is TRBJ2-2, with a weak D call TRBD2 (5 bases). The CDR3 runs to 16 residues. Germline V lookup: CDR1 ENHRY, CDR2 SYGVKD. The CDR3, as DNA: TGTGCCGTCAGTGAGGGATTAACAGCAAACACCGGGGAGCTGTTTTTT. This gives the protein CAVSEGLTANTGELFF.

The rearrangement joins TRBV2 to TRBJ2-1; 7 bases match TRBD2. Germline CDR1 and CDR2: SNHLY and FYNNEI. Unmatched junction bases numbered 10, after V lost 2 bases and J lost 9 bases. The CDR3 extends over 15 amino acids. In DNA, the CDR3 is TGTGCCAGCAGTGAACGGACTAGAGTAGGTGGTGAGCAGTTCTTC. Residues: CASSERTRVGGEQFF.

Note on this clone: Sequence at one end of the junction differs from germline and may be a read error. Other DNA sequences in the sample encode the same CDR3. The chain couples TRBV4-1 to TRBJ2-1, with unresolved D. CDR3 length: 16 amino acids. Germline CDR1 is MGHRA and CDR2 is YSYEKL. CDR3 loop: CASSQDGPSSYNEQFF. The DNA of the CDR3 is TGCGCCAGCAGTCAAGATGGGCCAAGCTCCTACAATGAGCAGTTCTTC.

The rearrangement links TRBV7-9 to TRBJ1-1; the D gene is possibly TRBD1 (5 bases). CDR1 is SEHNR, CDR2 FQNEAQ, per germline (reference sequence). V was clipped by 4 bases and J by 0 bases, with 15 bases between them. The CDR3 consists of 16 residues. DNA for the CDR3: TGTGCCAGCAGCTGGTATCGGGGGGTCATGAACACTGAAGCTTTCTTT. Protein sequence: CASSWYRGVMNTEAFF. Together with reference TRBV7-9 and TRBJ1-1, the CDR3 gives the full variable domain: DTGVSQNPRHKITKRGQNVTFRCDPISEHNRLYWYRQTLGQGPEFLTYFQNEAQLEKSRLLSDRFSAERPKGSFSTLEIQRTEQGDSAMYLCASSWYRGVMNTEAFFGQGTRLTVV.

J is TRBJ2-7 and V is TRBV4-1; possible D gene TRBD1, 5 bases. The CDR3 is 13 amino acids. Trimming stripped 4 bases from V and 3 bases from J, with 10 bases between. Per germline, CDR1 MGHRA and CDR2 YSYEKL. The CDR3 reads CASSLGQNYEQYF. As DNA, the CDR3 is TGCGCCAGCAGCCTAGGACAAAACTACGAGCAGTACTTC.

The rearrangement links TRBV7-8 to TRBJ2-2, with 11 bases lining up with TRBD2. Germline CDR1 is SGHVS and CDR2 is FQNEAQ. The CDR3 loop spans 19 amino acids. J lost 7 bases, V lost 5 bases, and 18 bases had no gene match. The CDR3 DNA sequence: TGTGCCAGCAGCACTAGGGCAGACCGACTAGCGGGAATTGTCGGGGAGCTGTTTTTT. Its protein product is CASSTRADRLAGIVGELFF.